What follows are 26 T cell receptor beta chains derived from one specimen sequenced in a study of T cell repertoires in cytomegalovirus infection. These TCRs' antigens remain unknown. From the reads, TCRdb called clonotypes with MiXCR, one entry per CDR3 protein. The data show 600,000 to 700,000 distinct CDR3 sequences, approximately 33% seen once. This material consisted of cultured PBMCs, taken from culture after CMV antigen stimulation. These receptors all come from a human donor in good health (CMV status not recorded). Some clones in this sample may be carry-over from other donors' samples.

In its sample, this clonotype was seen a few times. The chain employs TRBV19 and TRBJ2-3; TRBD1 is a possible D gene (5 bases). This CDR3 is 14 amino acids long. The V gene lost 5 bases and the J gene lost 5 bases, with 14 bases spanning the gap. Germline V gives CDR1 LNHDA, CDR2 SQIVND (reference sequence). The CDR3 region has the DNA TGTGCCAGTAGTTTCGGTGGGGCGGTAGATACGCAGTATTTT. This encodes CASSFGGAVDTQYF.

For this clonotype: A read error may produce the germline difference seen at one junction end. The J gene is TRBJ2-7, the V gene TRBV7-9; unclear D gene. Germline assignment: CDR1 SEHNR and CDR2 FQNEAQ (reference sequence). CDR3 length: 14 amino acids. The DNA for the CDR3 is TGTGCCAGCAGCCCCAGCAGAGACTCCAACGAGCAGTACTTC. Amino acids: CASSPSRDSNEQYF.

The rearrangement links TRBV19 to TRBJ2-1; D uncertain. This CDR3 has 14 amino acids. Germline assignment: CDR1 LNHDA and CDR2 SQIVND (reference sequence). The V end lost 3 bases, the J end lost 3 bases, and 9 bases lay between the germline ends. The CDR3 protein is CASSIPPNYNEQFF. In nucleotides, the CDR3 is TGTGCCAGTAGTATCCCACCTAACTACAATGAGCAGTTCTTC.

The sample holds a few counts of this clonotype. This chain uses TRBV7-9 with TRBJ2-1; 9 positions agree with TRBD1. In germline, CDR1 is SEHNR, CDR2 FQNEAQ (reference sequence). J was trimmed by 5 bases and V by 6 bases; bases with no gene match: 5. This CDR3 is 14 amino acids long. The CDR3 protein is CASSTWTGDNEQFF. Written as DNA, the CDR3 is TGTGCCAGCAGTACTTGGACAGGGGACAATGAGCAGTTCTTC.

Points on this clonotype: The CDR3 end shows no conserved phenylalanine or tryptophan, and so a read error is likely. This chain joins TRBV12-3 or TRBV12-4 and TRBJ2-5, with D tentatively TRBD2 (5 bases). This CDR3 has 13 amino acids. The V end was cut by 4 bases, the J end by 7 bases, with 13 bases between. The CDR3 here is CASSYGNIGTQYY. CDR3 nucleotides: TGTGCCAGCAGTTACGGGAATATCGGGACCCAGTACTAC.

This clonotype occurred a few times. The chain has TRBV7-2 and TRBJ2-1; 10 bases fit TRBD2. The germline gives CDR1 SGHTA, CDR2 FQGNSA. J was trimmed by 9 bases and V by 3 bases; bases with no gene match: 8. The CDR3 loop spans 15 amino acids. This CDR3 reads CASSFTSGEPSEQFF. Written as DNA, the CDR3 is TGTGCCAGCAGCTTTACTAGCGGGGAGCCCAGTGAGCAGTTCTTC. Together with reference TRBV7-2 and TRBJ2-1, the CDR3 gives the full variable domain: GAGVSQSPSNKVTEKGKDVELRCDPISGHTALYWYRQSLGQGLEFLIYFQGNSAPDKSGLPSDRFSAERTGGSVSTLTIQRTQQEDSAVYLCASSFTSGEPSEQFFGPGTRLTVL.

The chain couples TRBV12-3 or TRBV12-4 to TRBJ1-3; D perhaps matches TRBD1 (5 bases). This CDR3 contains 15 residues. Trimming took 3 bases from V and 0 from J, leaving 9 bases between them. The CDR3 spells CASSFDRASGNTIYF. The CDR3 DNA is TGTGCCAGCAGTTTCGACAGAGCCTCTGGAAACACCATATATTTT.

CDR3 in DNA: TGTGCCAGCAGTTTCGTCGGGGCCAACGTCCTGACTTTC. Amino acids: CASSFVGANVLTF. The genes are TRBV27 and TRBJ2-6; D unresolved. Trimming removed 3 bases from V and 4 bases from J, with 4 bases in between. CDR1 is MNHEY, CDR2 SMNVEV, per germline (reference sequence). The CDR3 extends over 13 amino acids.

This clonotype came up many times. The chain has TRBV7-8 and TRBJ1-2; 8 bases map to TRBD1. CDR3 length: 15 residues. V was pared by 1 base and J by 1 base, with 2 bases of the junction left unmatched. The germline CDR1 and CDR2 sequences are SGHVS and FQNEAQ. Here the CDR3 reads CASSLVRGLNYGYTF. In DNA form, the CDR3 reads TGTGCCAGCAGCTTAGTCAGGGGGCTTAACTATGGCTACACCTTC.

This clonotype has just a few counts. The J gene is TRBJ2-1, the V gene TRBV6-5, with 9 bases identical to TRBD2. Trimming removed 2 bases from V and 4 bases from J; junction bases left unmatched: 9. The CDR3 runs to 17 residues. Germline V gives CDR1 MNHEY, CDR2 SVGAGI. Here the CDR3 reads CASSYRGVAGVYNEQFF. The CDR3 nucleotides read TGTGCCAGCAGTTACCGGGGGGTAGCGGGAGTGTACAATGAGCAGTTCTTC.

The chain has TRBV7-6 and TRBJ2-7, with 10 bases aligning to TRBD2. V shed 5 bases and J 0 bases; nucleotides not matched to a gene: 4. CDR3 size: 15 residues. Germline values: CDR1 SGHVS, CDR2 FNYEAQ. The CDR3 nucleotides are TGTGCCAGCAGCCTCCGGACTAGCGGCTCCTACGAGCAGTACTTC. Translating gives CASSLRTSGSYEQYF.

The V and J genes are TRBV28 and TRBJ1-5; TRBD1 matches 9 bases. CDR3 size: 15 residues. The ends lost 5 bases at V and 6 bases at J; junction bases unmatched: 8. Per the germline V gene, CDR1 is MDHEN and CDR2 is SYDVKM. CDR3 DNA sequence: TGTGCCAGCAGTCACGGGACAGGGCAGGGTCAGCCCCAGCATTTT. Translation: CASSHGTGQGQPQHF.

This clonotype was counted between two and nine times. This chain links TRBV12-3 or TRBV12-4 with TRBJ2-3; D is undetermined. There are 16 residues in the CDR3. Between the trimmed V and J ends, which lost 6 bases and 4 bases, there was a span of 20 bases. The CDR3 protein is CASSTAATPASDTQYF. CDR3 nucleotide sequence: TGTGCCAGCAGCACAGCCGCGACCCCAGCATCAGATACGCAGTATTTT.

This clonotype was found a few times. The chain links TRBV7-2 to TRBJ2-2; weak D call: TRBD1 (5 bases). There are 13 residues in the CDR3. CDR1 SGHTA and CDR2 FQGNSA come from the germline V gene. Trimming shortened V by 7 bases and J by 6 bases, and 12 bases separated the two germline ends. In DNA, the CDR3 is TGTGCCAGCACCCGACAGACCGCCGGGGAGCTGTTTTTT. The encoded protein is CASTRQTAGELFF.

J is TRBJ1-6 and V is TRBV20-1; maybe TRBD1 (5 bases). Germline loops: CDR1 DFQATT, CDR2 SNEGSKA (reference sequence). V shed 0 bases and J shed 9 bases, with 12 bases lying between them. CDR3 length equals 14 residues. The CDR3 reads CSARDRGVGSPLHF. The CDR3 nucleotides read TGCAGTGCTAGAGATCGGGGGGTCGGTTCACCCCTCCACTTT.

This chain uses TRBV6-2 or TRBV6-3 with TRBJ2-3; no clear D gene. Germline V gene sequence: CDR1 MNHEY, CDR2 SVGEGT. The CDR3 covers 13 residues. V was clipped by 10 bases and J by 2 bases, with 13 bases between them. In nucleotides, the CDR3 is TGTGCCACCCAAGCCGCCCCCACAGATACGCAGTATTTT. Its protein product is CATQAAPTDTQYF.

There are a few counts of this clonotype. The chain couples TRBV12-3 or TRBV12-4 to TRBJ1-2; possible D gene TRBD1, 5 bases. Trimming removed 3 bases at V and 3 bases at J, with 11 bases between. This CDR3 is built from 14 residues. In DNA form, the CDR3 reads TGTGCCAGCAGTTTTTTGGGGGGTTACTATGGCTACACCTTC. The encoded protein is CASSFLGGYYGYTF.

The CDR3 loop reads CATGQGRESYNEQFF. The CDR3 DNA reads TGTGCCACTGGGCAGGGGAGGGAGTCCTACAATGAGCAGTTCTTC. The chain carries TRBV15 and TRBJ2-1; possible D gene TRBD2, 7 bases. The CDR3 extends over 15 amino acids. V was pared by 9 bases and J by 1 base, with 16 bases between. CDR1 is LNHNV and CDR2 is YYDKDF in the germline V gene (reference sequence).

The chain combines TRBV5-6 with TRBJ1-2; a weak D match, TRBD1 (5 bases). V was pared by 4 bases and J by 8 bases, with 15 bases between. Per the germline V gene, CDR1 is SGHDT and CDR2 is YYEEEE. This CDR3 comprises 13 residues. CDR3 bases: TGTGCCAGCAGCCCTGACAGTCGTAGGGGCTACACCTTC. The encoded protein is CASSPDSRRGYTF.

This sequence joins TRBV6-5 and TRBJ2-6, with D uncertain. The germline V gene encodes CDR1 MNHEY and CDR2 SVGAGI. V lost 0 bases to trimming and J lost 2 bases, with 14 bases between them. There are 18 residues in the CDR3. The CDR3 DNA follows: TGTGCCAGCAGTTACTCGGCCCAAGGGTACACTGGGGCCAACGTCCTGACTTTC. It is translated as CASSYSAQGYTGANVLTF.

This clonotype was seen only a few times. The rearrangement links TRBV27 to TRBJ2-5; 7 bases are shared with TRBD2. V was clipped by 4 bases and J by 4 bases; unmatched bases: 9. The germline V gene has CDR1 MNHEY and CDR2 SMNVEV (reference sequence). CDR3 length: 15 amino acids. CDR3 sequence reads: CASSYGGGSRETQYF. For the CDR3, the DNA is TGTGCCAGCAGTTATGGCGGGGGTTCTCGAGAGACCCAGTACTTC.

The chain employs TRBV6-2 or TRBV6-3 and TRBJ2-1, with D possibly being TRBD2 (5 bases). V gave up 2 bases and J gave up 5 bases, with 13 bases separating them. Germline V gives CDR1 MNHEY, CDR2 SVGEGT. The CDR3 has 15 residues. The CDR3 DNA is TGTGCCAGCAGTTACGGCGCTAGCTGGGACAATGAGCAGTTCTTC. It encodes CASSYGASWDNEQFF.

The sample holds a few counts of this clonotype. The rearrangement joins TRBV7-6 to TRBJ2-3; tentative D call: TRBD2 (6 bases). V was cut by 1 base and J by 6 bases, with 11 bases left in between. The CDR3 has 14 amino acids. CDR1 is SGHVS, CDR2 FNYEAQ, per germline. In DNA form, the CDR3 reads TGTGCCAGCAGCTTAGGCTCGGGGGTTGATACGCAGTATTTT. It is translated as CASSLGSGVDTQYF. The full variable domain, completed using reference TRBV7-6 and TRBJ2-3, is GAGVSQSPRYKVTKRGQDVALRCDPISGHVSLYWYRQALGQGPEFLTYFNYEAQQDKSGLPNDRFSAERPEGSISTLTIQRTEQRDSAMYRCASSLGSGVDTQYFGPGTRLTVL.

The chain is built from TRBV5-1 and TRBJ2-1; TRBD2 matches at 9 bases. Germline V gene data show CDR1 as SGHRS and CDR2 as YFSETQ. V trimming: 0 bases; J trimming: 4 bases; junction bases outside the gene matches: 11. CDR3 size: 18 residues. The CDR3 sequence: CASSLVRGRAGVYNEQFF. Here the CDR3 DNA reads TGCGCCAGCAGCTTGGTTCGCGGGAGGGCAGGGGTATACAATGAGCAGTTCTTC.

The chain is built from TRBV19 and TRBJ1-1, with 7 nucleotides matching TRBD1. Germline V gene lookup returns CDR1 LNHDA and CDR2 SQIVND (reference sequence). V was clipped by 2 bases and J by 6 bases; unmatched bases: 9. CDR3 length: 15 residues. In DNA, the CDR3 is TGTGCCAGTAGTATAAGTGGCTTAGGGGGCCCTGAAGCTTTCTTT. Encoded protein: CASSISGLGGPEAFF.

The sample holds a few counts of this clonotype. This rearrangement joins TRBV7-9 to TRBJ2-1; a possible D gene is TRBD1 (5 bases). Germline assignment: CDR1 SEHNR and CDR2 FQNEAQ (reference sequence). With 5 bases removed from V and 5 bases from J, the gap between germline ends came to 10 bases. The length of the CDR3 is 13 residues. Here the CDR3 DNA reads TGTGCCAGCAGCGCTTACAGGAACAATGAGCAGTTCTTC. It yields the protein CASSAYRNNEQFF.